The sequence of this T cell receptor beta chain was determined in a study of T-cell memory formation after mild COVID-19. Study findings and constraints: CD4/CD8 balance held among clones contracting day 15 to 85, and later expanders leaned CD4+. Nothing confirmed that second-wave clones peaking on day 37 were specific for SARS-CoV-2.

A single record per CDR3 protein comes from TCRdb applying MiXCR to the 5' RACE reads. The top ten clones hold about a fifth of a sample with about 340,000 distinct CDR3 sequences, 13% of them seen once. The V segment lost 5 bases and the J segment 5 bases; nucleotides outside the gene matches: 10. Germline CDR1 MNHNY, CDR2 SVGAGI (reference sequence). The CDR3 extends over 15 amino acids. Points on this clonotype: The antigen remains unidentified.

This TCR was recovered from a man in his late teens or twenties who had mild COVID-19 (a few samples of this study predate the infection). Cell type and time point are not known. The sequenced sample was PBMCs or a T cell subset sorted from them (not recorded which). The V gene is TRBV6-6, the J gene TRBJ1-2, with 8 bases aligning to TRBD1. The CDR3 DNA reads TGTGCCAGCAGTCACGGGGACAGGACCCCTTATGGCTACACCTTC. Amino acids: CASSHGDRTPYGYTF.